The 32 T cell receptor beta chains below come from one sample, sequenced in a study of blood T cell repertoires in COVID-19. Profiled with immunoSEQ multiplex PCR; TCRdb holds only in-frame clones, not every one. The repertoire holds about 61,000 clones, roughly 80% seen once, with 4.5% to 5.5% in the top ten. Source material: peripheral blood. The receptors derive from a man in his 70s with acute or convalescent COVID-19.

CDR3 coding DNA: TGTGCCACCCGTTCAGGGGCCGGGATGAACACTGAAGCTTTCTTT. Amino acids: CATRSGAGMNTEAFF. The rearrangement uses TRBV18 and TRBJ1-1; a possible D gene is TRBD1 (6 bases). V lost 10 bases and J lost 0, with 18 bases in between. The CDR3 loop spans 15 amino acids. Germline assignment: CDR1 KGHSH and CDR2 LQKENI.

This chain joins TRBV5-1 and TRBJ1-6; D not certain. Germline CDR1 and CDR2: SGHRS and YFSETQ. V was cut by 1 base and J by 8 bases, with 7 bases left in between. The CDR3 extends over 13 amino acids. Here the CDR3 DNA reads TGCGCCAGCAGCTTGAAGCTCGATTCACCCCTCCACTTT. This codes for CASSLKLDSPLHF.

The rearrangement joins TRBV9 to TRBJ2-5; TRBD2 agrees at 12 bases. Germline values: CDR1 SGDLS, CDR2 YYNGEE. After removal of 0 bases from V and 5 bases from J, the junction contained 2 bases not matched to a gene. The CDR3 is 15 residues long. This CDR3 is CASSVEGTSGETQYF. CDR3 bases: TGTGCCAGCAGCGTAGAGGGGACTAGCGGGGAGACCCAGTACTTC.

This chain uses TRBV16 with TRBJ2-5; TRBD2 aligns across 11 bases. The junction had 5 bases not matched to a gene; V was cut back by 4 bases and J by 1 base. From germline, CDR1 is KGHSY and CDR2 FQNENV. The CDR3 runs 16 residues. The chain's CDR3 is CASSPPSGGSQETQYF. CDR3 sequence (DNA): TGTGCCAGCAGCCCCCCTAGCGGGGGGAGCCAAGAGACCCAGTACTTC.

The chain uses TRBV5-1 and TRBJ2-1; 11 nucleotides line up with TRBD2. The CDR3 consists of 15 residues. V lost 4 bases and J lost 3; bases outside the gene matches: 3. Germline lookup yields CDR1 SGHRS and CDR2 YFSETQ. The CDR3 nucleotides read TGCGCCAGCAGCGAACTAGCGGGGGACTACAATGAGCAGTTCTTC. Protein product: CASSELAGDYNEQFF.

CDR3 sequence (DNA): TGCGCCAGCAGCCAGGGACTAGCCACCGAAGAGACCCAGTACTTC. Translation gives CASSQGLATEETQYF. The chain employs TRBV4-1 and TRBJ2-5, with 9 bases aligning to TRBD2. This CDR3 is built from 15 residues. Trimming removed 3 bases from V and 3 bases from J; junction bases left unmatched: 5. Germline V CDR1 and CDR2: MGHRA, YSYEKL.

The V and J genes are TRBV12-3 or TRBV12-4 and TRBJ1-3; no definite D call. The CDR3 extends over 13 amino acids. Trimming pared 8 bases from V and 1 base from J, leaving 9 bases between. The chain's CDR3 is CASREVSGNTIYF. The CDR3 DNA reads as TGTGCCAGCCGCGAGGTTTCTGGAAACACCATATATTTT.

The chain employs TRBV18 and TRBJ2-5, with 9 bases matching TRBD1. V gave up 6 bases and J gave up 5 bases; unmatched junction bases: 4. Germline values: CDR1 KGHSH, CDR2 LQKENI. This CDR3 has 13 amino acids. In DNA, the CDR3 is TGTGCCAGCTCGGGGACAGGGCGCGAGACCCAGTACTTC. It is translated as CASSGTGRETQYF.

CDR3: CASRPGLAGGSSYEQYF. The CDR3 nucleotides are TGTGCCAGCAGGCCGGGACTAGCGGGGGGCAGCTCCTACGAGCAGTACTTC. J is TRBJ2-7 and V is TRBV28, with 15 bases fitting TRBD2. Germline V lookup: CDR1 MDHEN, CDR2 SYDVKM. The CDR3 consists of 17 residues. The J segment lost 0 bases and the V segment lost 6 bases, leaving 6 bases of the junction unmatched.

The J gene is TRBJ1-6, the V gene TRBV7-9; D remains unclear. The V end lost 6 bases, the J end lost 0 bases, and 6 bases lay between the germline ends. CDR1 is SEHNR and CDR2 is FQNEAQ in the germline V gene (reference sequence). This CDR3 has 14 residues. The CDR3 region has the DNA TGTGCCAGCAGTCGCGGCTCCTATAATTCACCCCTCCACTTT. This codes for CASSRGSYNSPLHF.

The CDR3 nucleotides read TGCGCCAGCAGCCCACGACTAGCGGGGGGGTCATACAATGAGCAGTTCTTC. Its protein product is CASSPRLAGGSYNEQFF. The rearrangement uses TRBV4-1 and TRBJ2-1; the match to TRBD2 covers 14 bases. Germline trimming cut 4 bases from V and 4 bases from J; bases unmatched to any gene: 6. Germline V lookup: CDR1 MGHRA, CDR2 YSYEKL. The CDR3 is made up of 17 amino acids.

This rearrangement joins TRBV5-1 to TRBJ2-5, with 9 bases identical to TRBD2. The CDR3 runs to 14 residues. With 0 bases clipped from V and 3 bases from J, the junction kept 0 bases outside the gene matches. The germline V gene encodes CDR1 SGHRS and CDR2 YFSETQ. CDR3 DNA: TGCGCCAGCAGCTTGGCTAGCGGGGAAGAGACCCAGTACTTC. Its protein is CASSLASGEETQYF. Complete variable domain (other parts from reference TRBV5-1 and TRBJ2-5): KAGVTQTPRYLIKTRGQQVTLSCSPISGHRSVSWYQQTPGQGLQFLFEYFSETQRNKGNFPGRFSGRQFSNSRSEMNVSTLELGDSALYLCASSLASGEETQYFGPGTRLLVL.

This chain joins TRBV4-2 and TRBJ1-2; 7 bases are a match to TRBD1. With 3 bases clipped from V and 5 bases from J, the junction kept 15 bases outside the gene matches. Germline V CDR1 and CDR2: LGHNA, YNFKEQ. The CDR3 runs to 17 residues. DNA of the CDR3: TGTGCCAGCAGCCACGCCGCCGGGACAGAGGCGGGGTATGGCTACACCTTC. As protein: CASSHAAGTEAGYGYTF.

The V and J genes are TRBV2 and TRBJ2-2, with TRBD2 matching over 12 bases. Germline V CDR1 and CDR2: SNHLY, FYNNEI. There are 19 residues in the CDR3. Trimming cost V 10 bases and J 5 bases; bases outside gene matches: 20. The CDR3 DNA reads TGTGCCACCTCCGACGGGGCTAGCGGGGGGGCCCCCGCAACCGGGGAGCTGTTTTTT. Translating gives CATSDGASGGAPATGELFF. The full variable domain, rest sourced from reference TRBV2 and TRBJ2-2, is EPEVTQTPSHQVTQMGQEVILRCVPISNHLYFYWYRQILGQKVEFLVSFYNNEISEKSEIFDDQFSVERPDGSNFTLKIRSTKLEDSAMYFCATSDGASGGAPATGELFFGEGSRLTVL.

The chain recombines TRBV4-1 with TRBJ1-2; D is unresolved. Per the germline V gene, CDR1 is MGHRA and CDR2 is YSYEKL. This CDR3 comprises 13 residues. V shed 4 bases and J shed 4 bases, with 10 bases lying between them. This chain's CDR3 is CASSPAHFYGYTF. DNA of the CDR3: TGCGCCAGCAGCCCAGCGCACTTCTATGGCTACACCTTC.

This chain links TRBV11-2 with TRBJ1-3; D unresolved. Germline assignment: CDR1 SGHAT and CDR2 FQNNGV. The CDR3 sequence is 12 residues long. With 5 bases removed from V and 7 bases from J, the gap between germline ends came to 9 bases. The DNA of the CDR3 is TGTGCCAGCAGCCTGGAGCGGAACACCATATATTTT. It translates to CASSLERNTIYF.

The rearrangement links TRBV2 to TRBJ2-2; TRBD1 matches 7 bases. Losses at the gene ends were 7 bases for V and 9 bases for J; bases not matched to a gene: 11. Germline V gene sequence: CDR1 SNHLY, CDR2 FYNNEI. The CDR3 is made up of 14 amino acids. The chain's CDR3 is CASTNRGEGRELFF. In DNA, the CDR3 is TGTGCCAGCACTAACAGGGGAGAGGGCCGGGAGCTGTTTTTT.

V usage is TRBV5-1 and J usage is TRBJ2-2; 9 bases are shared with TRBD1. The J segment lost 4 bases and the V segment lost 3 bases, leaving 7 bases of the junction unmatched. This CDR3 has 16 amino acids. CDR1 and CDR2 from the germline V gene are SGHRS and YFSETQ. The CDR3 DNA sequence: TGCGCCAGCAGCTGGGGGACAGGGCCGAGCACCGGGGAGCTGTTTTTT. Translated, it gives CASSWGTGPSTGELFF.

The chain uses TRBV5-4 and TRBJ1-6, with D perhaps TRBD1 (6 bases). The V end was cut by 3 bases, the J end by 5 bases, with 9 bases between. The length of the CDR3 is 14 residues. Looked up from germline, CDR1 is SGHNT and CDR2 is YYREEE (reference sequence). As DNA, the CDR3 is TGTGCCAGCAGCTCCGGACAGAATAATTCACCCCTCCACTTT. It translates to CASSSGQNNSPLHF. Looking up the rest from reference TRBV5-4 and TRBJ1-6 gives the full variable domain: ETGVTQSPTHLIKTRGQQVTLRCSSQSGHNTVSWYQQALGQGPQFIFQYYREEENGRGNFPPRFSGLQFPNYSSELNVNALELDDSALYLCASSSGQNNSPLHFGNGTRLTVT.

V and J are TRBV5-1 and TRBJ2-6, with 12 bases lining up with TRBD1. V lost 4 bases, J lost 2 bases, and 10 bases stayed unmatched. The CDR3 is 19 residues long. CDR1 and CDR2 (germline): SGHRS, YFSETQ. CDR3 sequence (DNA): TGCGCCAGCAGCCTGTCTCCGGGACAGGGGGCCACTGGGGCCAACGTCCTGACTTTC. It codes for CASSLSPGQGATGANVLTF.

This clone qualifies as medium-sized. The DNA for the CDR3 is TGTGCCAGCAGCTTACGCGGGACGGATAATGAAAAACTGTTTTTT. It codes for CASSLRGTDNEKLFF. This rearrangement joins TRBV7-6 to TRBJ1-4, with D possibly TRBD1 on 5 matching bases. The germline V and J ends were trimmed by 2 bases and 4 bases, with 11 bases remaining between them. This CDR3 spans 15 amino acids. Germline assignment: CDR1 SGHVS and CDR2 FNYEAQ.

The chain uses TRBV6-5 and TRBJ1-6; 7 positions agree with TRBD1. The J segment lost 6 bases and the V segment lost 10 bases, leaving 6 bases of the junction unmatched. This CDR3 has 13 amino acids. Germline V CDR1 and CDR2: MNHEY, SVGAGI. The CDR3 sequence is CATSGQLNSPLHF. The CDR3 nucleotides are TGTGCCACCTCGGGACAGCTTAATTCACCCCTCCACTTT.

This clone was detected once. This chain links TRBV10-2 with TRBJ2-5, with D perhaps matching TRBD1 (6 bases). The CDR3 sequence is 13 residues long. V was trimmed by 9 bases and J by 4 bases, leaving 15 bases between them. Germline CDR1 and CDR2: WSHSY and SAAADI. CDR3 in DNA: TGCGCCAGTAGCAGGGGCTTGACAGAGACCCAGTACTTC. Its translation: CASSRGLTETQYF.

The chain carries TRBV7-8 and TRBJ1-6, with 8 bases fitting TRBD1. In germline, CDR1 is SGHVS, CDR2 FQNEAQ. CDR3 length: 15 residues. Germline trimming cut 6 bases from V and 7 bases from J; bases unmatched to any gene: 8. CDR3 nucleotides: TGTGCCAGCAGACTCGGACAGGGAGGAAATTCACCCCTCCACTTT. It translates to CASRLGQGGNSPLHF.

For the CDR3, the DNA is TGTGCCAGCAGCTTAGCGCAGTTGGGGTTTACTAGCAGGTTAGAGACCCAGTACTTC. Its translation is CASSLAQLGFTSRLETQYF. The V and J genes are TRBV7-2 and TRBJ2-5; TRBD2 might be the D (6 bases). The ends were cut back, 0 bases at V and 4 bases at J, with 24 bases in the middle. Germline lookup yields CDR1 SGHTA and CDR2 FQGNSA. The CDR3 spans 19 residues.

The CDR3 protein is CASTLEGENIQYF. The CDR3 DNA reads TGCGCCAGCACTTTAGAGGGGGAAAACATTCAGTACTTC. This sequence joins TRBV5-1 and TRBJ2-4; tentatively, D is TRBD1 (6 bases). Trimming shortened V by 6 bases and J by 5 bases, and 12 bases separated the two germline ends. The CDR3 runs to 13 residues. Germline CDR1 reads SGHRS; CDR2 reads YFSETQ.

In this sample, this clone turned up once. The V gene is TRBV10-3, the J gene TRBJ1-5; 9 nucleotides align to TRBD1. J lost 2 bases, V lost 5 bases, and 1 base had no gene match. The germline CDR1 and CDR2 sequences are ENHRY and SYGVKD. There are 14 residues in the CDR3. For the CDR3, the DNA is TGTGCCATCAGTACAGGGGGCGGCAATCAGCCCCAGCATTTT. Amino acids: CAISTGGGNQPQHF.

The gene calls are TRBV3-1 (or the pseudogene TRBV3-2) and TRBJ1-2; D call uncertain. There are 14 residues in the CDR3. Germline-derived CDR1 and CDR2 are LGHDT and YNNKEL (reference sequence). The V gene lost 0 bases and the J gene lost 4 bases, with 9 bases spanning the gap. CDR3 amino acids: CASSQDLAGYGYTF. As DNA, the CDR3 is TGTGCCAGCAGCCAAGATTTGGCAGGCTATGGCTACACCTTC.

The chain combines TRBV7-3 with TRBJ2-1, with 8 bases matching TRBD2. The V and J ends lost 5 bases and 9 bases, in that order; junction bases with no gene match: 3. CDR1 and CDR2 (germline): SGHTA, FQGTGA. This CDR3 comprises 12 residues. DNA of the CDR3: TGTGCCAGCAGCACGGGGGGGAGTGAGCAGTTCTTC. It is translated as CASSTGGSEQFF.

This clone appeared a single time. This chain uses TRBV15 with TRBJ1-2, with TRBD1 matching 10 bases. This CDR3 has 15 residues. In germline, CDR1 is LNHNV, CDR2 YYDKDF (reference sequence). J was trimmed by 4 bases and V by 3 bases; bases with no gene match: 5. CDR3 nucleotide sequence: TGTGCCACCAGCAGGTCTGACAGGGGGCTCTATGGCTACACCTTC. The encoded protein is CATSRSDRGLYGYTF.

The rearrangement joins TRBV7-2 to TRBJ1-6; D might be TRBD1 (5 bases). V lost 2 bases and J 7 bases, leaving 15 bases between the germline ends. Per the germline V gene, CDR1 is SGHTA and CDR2 is FQGNSA. The CDR3 contains 16 residues. The CDR3 region is CASSLYKGAQNSPLHF. In nucleotides, the CDR3 is TGTGCCAGCAGCTTATATAAAGGGGCGCAGAATTCACCCCTCCACTTT.

The chain employs TRBV5-5 and TRBJ2-7, with 7 bases lining up with TRBD2. CDR3 size: 15 residues. Germline CDR1 SGHKS, CDR2 YYEKEE (reference sequence). Germline trimming cut 5 bases from V and 0 bases from J; bases unmatched to any gene: 8. The CDR3 bases are TGTGCCAGCAGGGGGGGAGCGGGGTCCTCCTACGAGCAGTACTTC. Amino acids: CASRGGAGSSYEQYF.